The clone carrying this T cell receptor beta chain was observed a handful of times. Its target is not known. The germline V and J ends were trimmed by 7 bases and 3 bases, with 15 bases remaining between them. The germline gives CDR1 SNHLY, CDR2 FYNNEI. The CDR3 covers 14 residues. The record originates from a study of blood T cells in healthy people across ages. Study-level points and caveats: Estimated diversity, derived from one million T cells, was regarded as an underestimate.

Using a J-beta primer mix together with a sample-barcoded 5' primer, a second PCR was run for about 7 to 12 cycles. CDR3-containing paired-end reads numbering at least 2.5 million came from each sample. Each CDR3 protein gets one entry after TCRdb re-called the 5' RACE reads with MiXCR. This sample has 800,000 or so distinct CDR3 sequences, with more than 20% found just once. A further study also used this sample, focusing on T cells of mothers and their children. That paper notes: All extracted RNA went into cDNA synthesis, around 1.6 ug per 15 ul. Several million TCR beta reads per child versus over 9 million per mother.

V and J are TRBV2 and TRBJ1-2; D perhaps matches TRBD1 (6 bases). The sample taken for sequencing was blood. The clonotype originates from a boy aged 10-17 years in good health. The DNA for the CDR3 is TGTGCCAGCACACGGGGGCTCGGGGACTATGGCTACACCTTC. As protein: CASTRGLGDYGYTF.